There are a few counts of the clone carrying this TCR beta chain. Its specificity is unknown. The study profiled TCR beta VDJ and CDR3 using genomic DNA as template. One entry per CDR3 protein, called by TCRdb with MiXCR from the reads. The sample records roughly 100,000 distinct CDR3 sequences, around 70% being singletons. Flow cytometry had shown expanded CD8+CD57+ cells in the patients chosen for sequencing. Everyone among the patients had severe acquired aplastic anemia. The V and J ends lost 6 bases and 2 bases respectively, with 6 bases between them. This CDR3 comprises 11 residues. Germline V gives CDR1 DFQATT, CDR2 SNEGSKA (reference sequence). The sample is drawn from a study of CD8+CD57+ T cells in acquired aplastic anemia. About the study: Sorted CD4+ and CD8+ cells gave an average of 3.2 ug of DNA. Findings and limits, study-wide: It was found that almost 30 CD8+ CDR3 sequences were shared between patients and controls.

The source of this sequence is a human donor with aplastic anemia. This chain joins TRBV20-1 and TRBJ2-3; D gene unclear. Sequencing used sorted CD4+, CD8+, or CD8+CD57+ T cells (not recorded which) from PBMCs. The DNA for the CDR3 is TGCAGTGCCGCCTTCACAGATACGCAGTATTTT. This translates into CSAAFTDTQYF.